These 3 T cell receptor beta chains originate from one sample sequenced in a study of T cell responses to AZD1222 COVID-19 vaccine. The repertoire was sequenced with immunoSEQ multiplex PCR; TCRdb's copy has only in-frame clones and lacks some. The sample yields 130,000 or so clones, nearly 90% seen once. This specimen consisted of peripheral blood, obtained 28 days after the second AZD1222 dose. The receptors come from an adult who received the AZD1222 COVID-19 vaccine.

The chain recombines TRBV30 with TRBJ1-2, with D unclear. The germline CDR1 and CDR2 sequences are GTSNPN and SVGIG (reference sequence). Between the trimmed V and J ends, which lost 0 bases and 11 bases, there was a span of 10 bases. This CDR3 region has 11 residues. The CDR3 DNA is TGTGCCTGGAGTGTACCCGGGCCGTACACCTTC. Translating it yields CAWSVPGPYTF.

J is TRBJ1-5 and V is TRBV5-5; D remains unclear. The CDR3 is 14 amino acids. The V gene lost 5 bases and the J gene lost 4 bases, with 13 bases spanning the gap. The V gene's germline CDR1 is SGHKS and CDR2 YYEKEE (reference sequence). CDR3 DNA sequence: TGTGCCAGCAGTCCGTGGAGTAATAATCAGCCCCAGCATTTT. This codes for CASSPWSNNQPQHF.

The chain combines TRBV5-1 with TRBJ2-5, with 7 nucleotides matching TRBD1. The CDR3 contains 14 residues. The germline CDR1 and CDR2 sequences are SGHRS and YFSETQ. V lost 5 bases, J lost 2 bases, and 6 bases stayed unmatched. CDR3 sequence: CASSQGVGQETQYF. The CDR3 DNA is TGCGCCAGCAGTCAGGGGGTGGGACAAGAGACCCAGTACTTC.